The present T cell receptor beta chain was sequenced within a study of cytomegalovirus exposure and HLA in healthy donors. The PCR contained 60 Vbeta and 13 Jbeta primers. Profiled with immunoSEQ multiplex PCR; TCRdb holds only in-frame clones, not every one. Of tens of thousands of clones listed, around four fifths are singletons. In germline, CDR1 is SGDLS, CDR2 YYNGEE. The CDR3 loop spans 14 amino acids. V lost 4 bases to trimming and J lost 4 bases; unmatched junction nucleotides: 7. This chain joins TRBV9 and TRBJ1-2; TRBD1 matches 7 bases. The sequencing sample was made of PBMCs. The sequence was obtained from a male donor in good health and CMV-seropositive. The CDR3 sequence: CASSKWTGAYGYTF. The CDR3 bases are TGTGCCAGCAGCAAGTGGACAGGAGCCTATGGCTACACCTTC.